The 18 T cell receptor beta chains given below trace back to one sample, sequenced in a study of low-dose radiotherapy and immunotherapy resistance in tumors. With TRAV- and TRBV-specific primers, first-strand cDNA was made, covering the alpha and beta chains. TCRs were put through about 20 PCR cycles of amplification with Phusion. A constant-region primer and the V-primer adapter served as the primer pair. MiXCR, run by TCRdb on the reads, gives a single entry per CDR3 protein. The sample shows approximately 45,000 distinct CDR3 sequences, approximately 26% of them seen only once. Specified time point: after trial treatment. Treatment of the sample: LDRT plus nivolumab, ipilimumab, low-dose cyclophosphamide and aspirin (RACIN trial). The specimen was PBMCs, collected after low-dose radiotherapy plus immunotherapy. The receptors derive from a male donor with prostate cancer.

This clonotype is deemed medium-sized. The chain couples TRBV5-5 to TRBJ1-1; D perhaps matches TRBD1 (5 bases). The germline gives CDR1 SGHKS, CDR2 YYEKEE (reference sequence). The V and J ends lost 4 bases and 6 bases respectively, with 16 bases between them. The CDR3 is made up of 14 amino acids. Here the CDR3 reads CASSPLGRGAEAFF. The CDR3 coding sequence is TGTGCCAGCAGCCCTCTGGGACGGGGCGCTGAAGCTTTCTTT.

This clonotype showed up many times. The rearrangement uses TRBV3-1 and TRBJ1-1, with D hard to call. The germline V gene encodes CDR1 LGHDT and CDR2 YNNKEL (reference sequence). Trimming pared 5 bases from V and 2 bases from J, leaving 9 bases between. The CDR3 length is 13 residues. The CDR3 protein is CASSSGKNTEAFF. Here the CDR3 DNA reads TGTGCCAGCAGCTCCGGGAAAAACACTGAAGCTTTCTTT.

This clonotype appeared many times. The chain links TRBV14 to TRBJ2-7; D remains ambiguous. The CDR3 contains 13 residues. Germline V gene lookup returns CDR1 SGHDN and CDR2 FVKESK. V lost 1 base and J lost 6, with 10 bases in between. The CDR3 region is CASSQAIVAEQYF. DNA of the CDR3: TGTGCCAGCAGCCAAGCTATCGTCGCCGAGCAGTACTTC.

This clonotype has only a few counts. The chain is built from TRBV5-6 and TRBJ2-1; D is unclear. From germline, CDR1 is SGHDT and CDR2 YYEEEE. V was trimmed by 6 bases and J by 0 bases, leaving 13 bases between them. The CDR3 contains 15 residues. The CDR3, as DNA: TGTGCCAGCACACCTGGGGTGAGCTCCTACAATGAGCAGTTCTTC. Translating it yields CASTPGVSSYNEQFF.

The chain uses TRBV18 and TRBJ1-5; 8 positions match TRBD1. Germline values: CDR1 KGHSH, CDR2 LQKENI. The length of the CDR3 is 18 residues. Trimming removed 0 bases from V and 9 bases from J; junction bases left unmatched: 16. The CDR3 protein is CASSPPLRGQGQDTPQHF. The CDR3 DNA is TGTGCCAGCTCACCACCGCTTAGAGGACAGGGCCAGGATACGCCCCAGCATTTT.

A single count supports this clonotype. The V call is TRBV3-1, the J call TRBJ1-4; D gene uncertain. The CDR3 is 21 residues long. In germline, CDR1 is LGHDT, CDR2 YNNKEL (reference sequence). Deletions cut 0 bases from V and 0 bases from J, with 23 bases between. The CDR3 bases are TGTGCCAGCAGCCAAGAGCCGCCGCTGAGGGATAGGCTAGCAACTAATGAAAAACTGTTTTTT. Translating gives CASSQEPPLRDRLATNEKLFF.

In this sample, this clonotype turned up once. The likely explanation is a read error, given a far larger clone one base away. The rearrangement uses TRBV27 and TRBJ2-7; tentative D call: TRBD1 (5 bases). The CDR3 spans 17 residues. V shed 5 bases and J shed 7 bases, with 27 bases lying between them. Germline CDR1 MNHEY, CDR2 SMNVEV (reference sequence). The CDR3 DNA reads TGTGCCAGCAGTATCACCCAACAGGTTATCCAGGCCAATGAGCAGTACTTC. Encoded protein: CASSITQQVIQANEQYF.

This clonotype was picked up many times. The V call is TRBV6-2 or TRBV6-3, the J call TRBJ1-1, with D maybe TRBD1 (5 bases). CDR1 is MNHEY and CDR2 is SVGEGT in the germline V gene. The CDR3 consists of 15 residues. V was pared by 4 bases and J by 6 bases, with 18 bases between. CDR3 DNA sequence: TGTGCCAGCAGTTCTCCCGGGCCCTGGGGGTCTGAAGCTTTCTTT. Translated, it gives CASSSPGPWGSEAFF.

CDR3 nucleotides: TGTGCCAGCAGCGTTGGGGGGACAAGCCAAGAGACCCAGTACTTC. Its translation is CASSVGGTSQETQYF. The rearrangement links TRBV9 to TRBJ2-5; D may be TRBD1 or TRBD2 (6 bases each). This CDR3 contains 15 residues. CDR1 SGDLS and CDR2 YYNGEE come from the germline V gene. V lost 2 bases and J lost 1, with 12 bases in between.

The V gene is TRBV5-1, the J gene TRBJ1-5, with 10 bases aligning to TRBD1. The CDR3 totals 15 residues. The germline CDR1 and CDR2 sequences are SGHRS and YFSETQ. Trimming cost V 5 bases and J 5 bases; bases outside gene matches: 7. CDR3 loop: CASRTETGGYQPQHF. The CDR3 region has the DNA TGCGCCAGCAGGACGGAGACAGGGGGCTATCAGCCCCAGCATTTT.

This clonotype was seen repeatedly, ten times or more. The V gene is TRBV2, the J gene TRBJ2-3; D possibly corresponds to TRBD1 (6 bases). CDR1 SNHLY and CDR2 FYNNEI come from the germline V gene. V gave up 4 bases and J gave up 2 bases, with 10 bases separating them. The CDR3 is 14 residues long. CDR3 protein: CASSAAGVTDTQYF. The CDR3 coding sequence is TGTGCCAGCAGTGCGGCAGGGGTCACAGATACGCAGTATTTT.

This clonotype was found many times. The chain carries TRBV27 and TRBJ2-1; 9 nucleotides match TRBD2. Germline CDR1 and CDR2: MNHEY and SMNVEV (reference sequence). The CDR3 runs to 18 residues. Losses at the gene ends were 0 bases for V and 6 bases for J; bases not matched to a gene: 12. The CDR3 bases are TGTGCCAGCAGTTTATCTCCCCCTAGCGGGATCGGGGGCAATGAGCAGTTCTTC. Translation gives CASSLSPPSGIGGNEQFF.

The V gene is TRBV7-2, the J gene TRBJ2-1; a weak D match, TRBD1 (6 bases). With 5 bases removed from V and 7 bases from J, the gap between germline ends came to 12 bases. This CDR3 is 13 amino acids long. Germline V gene data show CDR1 as SGHTA and CDR2 as FQGNSA. For the CDR3, the DNA is TGTGCCAGCAGCCTAGACAGGAATAATGAGCAGTTCTTC. It translates to CASSLDRNNEQFF.

This clonotype was recorded only once. The chain is built from TRBV9 and TRBJ2-7, with 7 bases matching TRBD2. V gave up 4 bases and J gave up 5 bases; unmatched junction bases: 15. In germline, CDR1 is SGDLS, CDR2 YYNGEE. There are 16 residues in the CDR3. In nucleotides, the CDR3 is TGTGCCAGCAGCCCGGGGCGCGTGGGAGGGACCCACGAGCAGTACTTC. Amino acid sequence: CASSPGRVGGTHEQYF.

About this clonotype itself: This probably arose from a read error, given a far larger clone one base away. This chain joins TRBV28 and TRBJ2-1; D is unclear. CDR1 is MDHEN, CDR2 SYDVKM, per germline. The length of the CDR3 is 14 residues. V was shortened by 6 bases and J by 10 bases, with 19 bases between the two germline ends. The chain's CDR3 is CASSPRKTTYEQFF. CDR3 nucleotide sequence: TGTGCCAGCAGCCCGCGGAAGACCACCTACGAGCAGTTCTTC. Looking up the rest from reference TRBV28 and TRBJ2-1 gives the full variable domain: DVKVTQSSRYLVKRTGEKVFLECVQDMDHENMFWYRQDPGLGLRLIYFSYDVKMKEKGDIPEGYSVSREKKERFSLILESASTNQTSMYLCASSPRKTTYEQFFGPGTRLTVL.

This clonotype has just one count. A far bigger clonotype differs at one base, so this is likely a read error. The chain carries TRBV10-3 and TRBJ2-2, with D perhaps matching TRBD2 (6 bases). The CDR3 sequence is 14 residues long. Germline CDR1 reads ENHRY; CDR2 reads SYGVKD. Trimming took 10 bases from V and 5 from J, leaving 17 bases between them. The CDR3 coding sequence is TGTGCCAACAGACTATCGGGAGCTACCGGGGAGCTGTTTTTT. This gives the protein CANRLSGATGELFF.

This chain uses TRBV11-2 with TRBJ2-7, with 7 bases that match TRBD2. The CDR3 is 15 amino acids. The V gene's germline CDR1 is SGHAT and CDR2 FQNNGV. V was clipped by 2 bases and J by 2 bases; unmatched bases: 6. CDR3 nucleotides: TGTGCCAGCAGCTTATTGAGGGAGGGCACCTACGAGCAGTACTTC. Translating gives CASSLLREGTYEQYF.

This clonotype was detected ten times or more. The chain links TRBV12-3 or TRBV12-4 to TRBJ2-7; a weak D match, TRBD1 (6 bases). The CDR3 is 14 residues long. V was cut by 0 bases and J by 2 bases, with 8 bases left in between. CDR3: CASSLADSAYEQYF. For the CDR3, the DNA is TGTGCCAGCAGTTTAGCGGACAGCGCCTACGAGCAGTACTTC.